These 23 T cell receptor beta chains were sequenced from one sample in a study of T cell repertoires in cytomegalovirus infection. Their cognate antigens are unknown. TCRdb itself ran the reads through MiXCR, one entry per CDR3 protein. The table records roughly 500,000 distinct CDR3 sequences, about 44% of them present only once. Sequenced here: cultured PBMCs, sampled from culture after CMV antigen stimulation. These TCRs come from a human donor in good health (CMV status not recorded). Some clones in this sample may be carry-over from other donors' samples.

As DNA, the CDR3 is TGTGCCAGCAGCTTAGGGAGTATAGCGTACAATGAGCAGTTCTTC. This translates into CASSLGSIAYNEQFF. V is TRBV11-2 and J is TRBJ2-1; possible D gene TRBD2, 5 bases. This CDR3 has 15 residues. Germline V gives CDR1 SGHAT, CDR2 FQNNGV. Trimming pared 1 base from V and 4 bases from J, leaving 11 bases between.

This CDR3 is CSPAGGVNTEAFF. The CDR3 region has the DNA TGCAGTCCTGCGGGGGGGGTAAACACTGAAGCTTTCTTT. The V call is TRBV20-1, the J call TRBJ1-1, with TRBD1 as a possible D gene (5 bases). The CDR3 has 13 residues. With 8 bases removed from V and 2 bases from J, the gap between germline ends came to 15 bases. The V gene's germline CDR1 is DFQATT and CDR2 SNEGSKA (reference sequence).

Note on this clonotype: A much larger clone is a single base away; this may be a read error. The chain employs TRBV7-9 and TRBJ1-1; TRBD1 agrees at 7 bases. The CDR3 runs 14 residues. The trim removed 5 bases at V and 4 bases at J, leaving 7 bases unmatched. Per germline, CDR1 SEHNR and CDR2 FQNEAQ (reference sequence). CDR3 sequence reads: CASSPWAGGTEAFF. CDR3 nucleotides: TGTGCCAGCAGCCCGTGGGCAGGGGGCACTGAAGCTTTCTTT.

The chain has TRBV7-7 and TRBJ2-2; TRBD1 is a possible D gene (7 bases). The CDR3 covers 14 residues. The V gene lost 1 base and the J gene lost 7 bases, with 10 bases spanning the gap. The germline V gene has CDR1 SSHAT and CDR2 FNYEAQ (reference sequence). In DNA form, the CDR3 reads TGTGCCAGCAGCTTAGGACAGGGAGGCGGGGAGCTGTTTTTT. It encodes CASSLGQGGGELFF.

The chain employs TRBV11-2 and TRBJ1-1; no clear D. This CDR3 is built from 14 residues. Trimming took off 9 bases at V and 3 bases at J, with 17 bases between the two ends. Germline CDR1 and CDR2: SGHAT and FQNNGV. The CDR3 DNA follows: TGTGCCAGTTCAAAAGACGGAGAATACACTGAAGCTTTCTTT. This translates into CASSKDGEYTEAFF.

The rearrangement joins TRBV11-2 to TRBJ2-3; the match to TRBD1 covers 9 bases. Germline CDR1 SGHAT, CDR2 FQNNGV. The CDR3 has 14 amino acids. V lost 5 bases and J lost 2; bases outside the gene matches: 2. The CDR3 nucleotides read TGTGCCAGCAGCCGGACAGGGGTCACAGATACGCAGTATTTT. This translates into CASSRTGVTDTQYF.

This clonotype was detected many times. The rearrangement links TRBV6-2 or TRBV6-3 to TRBJ2-5, with 11 nucleotides matching TRBD1. The CDR3 consists of 16 residues. Germline lookup yields CDR1 MNHEY and CDR2 SVGEGT. V shed 0 bases and J 5 bases; nucleotides not matched to a gene: 5. CDR3 sequence (DNA): TGTGCCAGCAGTTACTCTGGACAGGGGGCTTCGGAGACCCAGTACTTC. It is translated as CASSYSGQGASETQYF.

This chain's CDR3 is CASSFLRYGYTF. For the CDR3, the DNA is TGTGCCAGCAGTTTTCTTCGGTATGGCTACACCTTC. The V gene is TRBV12-3 or TRBV12-4, the J gene TRBJ1-2; D ambiguous. The CDR3 has 12 residues. Trimming took off 3 bases at V and 5 bases at J, with 7 bases between the two ends.

Many counts were recorded for this clonotype. V gene TRBV7-2 combines with J gene TRBJ2-4, with 9 bases aligning to TRBD2. The germline gives CDR1 SGHTA, CDR2 FQGNSA. After removal of 5 bases from V and 3 bases from J, the junction contained 11 bases not matched to a gene. CDR3 length: 17 residues. CDR3 DNA: TGTGCCAGCAGCGCAAGCGGGGGGCGATACTACAAAAACATTCAGTACTTC. Translating gives CASSASGGRYYKNIQYF.

This clonotype was detected a few times. The V and J genes are TRBV2 and TRBJ2-7; TRBD2 might be the D (5 bases). V was shortened by 7 bases and J by 11 bases, with 24 bases between the two germline ends. The CDR3 sequence is 14 residues long. Germline CDR1 SNHLY, CDR2 FYNNEI. CDR3 bases: TGTGCCAGCACCGAAAGAGGGTCCACCCCCTATAAGTACTTC. Amino acid sequence: CASTERGSTPYKYF.

This clonotype was seen a few times. This chain connects TRBV12-3 or TRBV12-4 to TRBJ1-1; no clear D. V dropped 4 bases and J dropped 0 bases, with 15 bases sitting between them. There are 16 residues in the CDR3. Here the CDR3 DNA reads TGTGCCAGCAGTTCACGAGGAGGCGGCATGAACACTGAAGCTTTCTTT. It yields the protein CASSSRGGGMNTEAFF.

The chain links TRBV18 to TRBJ1-5, with a tentative D call TRBD1 (6 bases). Germline V CDR1 and CDR2: KGHSH, LQKENI. The CDR3 covers 13 residues. The V end lost 3 bases, the J end lost 7 bases, and 10 bases lay between the germline ends. CDR3 nucleotide sequence: TGTGCCAGCTCACCTAGCGACAGGCAGCCCCAGCATTTT. Encoded protein: CASSPSDRQPQHF.

This clonotype was counted a few times. The CDR3, as DNA: TGTGCCAGCAGGCGTAATGGACGGAATGTCCCCTACGACTGCGAGCAGTACTTC. Translation: CASRRNGRNVPYDCEQYF. J is TRBJ2-7 and V is TRBV7-6, with unresolved D. Trimming cost V 6 bases and J 6 bases, with 30 bases left between them. CDR3 length: 18 amino acids. Germline assignment: CDR1 SGHVS and CDR2 FNYEAQ. Filled out from reference TRBV7-6 and TRBJ2-7, the complete variable domain reads GAGVSQSPRYKVTKRGQDVALRCDPISGHVSLYWYRQALGQGPEFLTYFNYEAQQDKSGLPNDRFSAERPEGSISTLTIQRTEQRDSAMYRCASRRNGRNVPYDCEQYFGPGTRLTVT.

This clonotype was found a few times. This sequence joins TRBV4-1 and TRBJ2-7, with 7 bases lining up with TRBD1. The V gene's germline CDR1 is MGHRA and CDR2 YSYEKL. V was pared by 4 bases and J by 3 bases, with 3 bases of the junction left unmatched. The CDR3 is made up of 13 amino acids. The DNA for the CDR3 is TGCGCCAGCAGCCGGGACAGACTCTACGAGCAGTACTTC. Encoded protein: CASSRDRLYEQYF.

V and J are TRBV6-2 or TRBV6-3 and TRBJ1-5; weak D call: TRBD1 (6 bases). CDR1 is MNHEY, CDR2 SVGEGT, per germline. With 6 bases removed from V and 0 bases from J, the gap between germline ends came to 12 bases. The CDR3 has 15 amino acids. DNA for the CDR3: TGTGCCAGCAGCAGGGGCGCCTATAGCAATCAGCCCCAGCATTTT. Amino acid sequence: CASSRGAYSNQPQHF.

This clonotype was counted between two and nine times. This chain uses TRBV6-6 with TRBJ2-3; D gene uncertain. The ends were cut back, 4 bases at V and 0 bases at J, with 5 bases in the middle. From germline, CDR1 is MNHNY and CDR2 SVGAGI (reference sequence). The CDR3 has 13 amino acids. CDR3 amino acids: CASSFQSTDTQYF. CDR3 in DNA: TGTGCCAGCAGTTTCCAGAGCACAGATACGCAGTATTTT.

The chain employs TRBV27 and TRBJ2-7, with 8 bases aligning to TRBD2. From germline, CDR1 is MNHEY and CDR2 SMNVEV (reference sequence). Trimming cost V 5 bases and J 6 bases; bases outside gene matches: 12. The CDR3 has 15 amino acids. CDR3 residues: CASSPLLGRASEQYF. The CDR3, as DNA: TGTGCCAGCAGTCCCCTACTCGGGAGGGCCTCCGAGCAGTACTTC.

This clonotype was seen only a few times. The chain has TRBV27 and TRBJ2-3; D is ambiguous. Trimming took 2 bases from V and 4 from J, leaving 10 bases between them. Germline CDR1 and CDR2: MNHEY and SMNVEV (reference sequence). The CDR3 sequence is 14 residues long. The CDR3 reads CASSLIRSPDTQYF. The CDR3 nucleotides read TGTGCCAGCAGTTTAATTAGATCCCCAGATACGCAGTATTTT.

The chain is built from TRBV7-9 and TRBJ1-6; no firm D call. V lost 1 base and J 9 bases, leaving 16 bases between the germline ends. This CDR3 region has 16 residues. Germline assignment: CDR1 SEHNR and CDR2 FQNEAQ (reference sequence). This CDR3 reads CASSLVVPGYGSPLHF. The CDR3 region has the DNA TGTGCCAGCAGCTTAGTGGTTCCGGGTTATGGTTCACCCCTCCACTTT. Together with reference TRBV7-9 and TRBJ1-6, the CDR3 gives the full variable domain: DTGVSQNPRHKITKRGQNVTFRCDPISEHNRLYWYRQTLGQGPEFLTYFQNEAQLEKSRLLSDRFSAERPKGSFSTLEIQRTEQGDSAMYLCASSLVVPGYGSPLHFGNGTRLTVT.

This clonotype was counted at least ten times. This chain uses TRBV7-8 with TRBJ1-6; D might be TRBD1 (5 bases). The germline gives CDR1 SGHVS, CDR2 FQNEAQ. The V end lost 4 bases, the J end lost 0 bases, and 19 bases lay between the germline ends. The CDR3 is 19 residues long. This chain's CDR3 is CASSSPARGQSSYNSPLHF. CDR3 DNA: TGTGCCAGCAGCTCGCCCGCCCGGGGCCAGAGCTCCTATAATTCACCCCTCCACTTT. The complete variable domain, with remaining parts taken from reference TRBV7-8 and TRBJ1-6, reads GAGVSQSPRYKVAKRGQDVALRCDPISGHVSLFWYQQALGQGPEFLTYFQNEAQLDKSGLPSDRFFAERPEGSVSTLKIQRTQQEDSAVYLCASSSPARGQSSYNSPLHFGNGTRLTVT.

This clonotype has more than one count but fewer than ten. This chain uses TRBV12-3 or TRBV12-4 with TRBJ2-1; 12 bases are a match to TRBD2. This CDR3 spans 15 amino acids. The V segment lost 4 bases and the J segment 8 bases; nucleotides outside the gene matches: 6. The CDR3 loop reads CASSSLLAGGDEQFF. DNA for the CDR3: TGTGCCAGCAGTTCACTTCTAGCGGGAGGGGATGAGCAGTTCTTC.

This clonotype was observed a single time. The chain uses TRBV3-1 and TRBJ1-2; D possibly corresponds to TRBD1 (6 bases). This CDR3 is built from 14 residues. Per germline, CDR1 LGHDT and CDR2 YNNKEL (reference sequence). The germline V and J ends were trimmed by 7 bases and 0 bases, with 12 bases remaining between them. The CDR3 nucleotides read TGTGCCAGCACCCCGACAGGAACTAACTATGGCTACACCTTC. Amino acids: CASTPTGTNYGYTF. The full variable domain, with the rest looked up from reference TRBV3-1 and TRBJ1-2, is DTAVSQTPKYLVTQMGNDKSIKCEQNLGHDTMYWYKQDSKKFLKIMFSYNNKELIINETVPNRFSPKSPDKAHLNLHINSLELGDSAVYFCASTPTGTNYGYTFGSGTRLTVV.

This clonotype was picked up one time. This sequence joins TRBV5-4 and TRBJ2-3; 8 bases align to TRBD2. This CDR3 spans 17 amino acids. Germline values: CDR1 SGHNT, CDR2 YYREEE (reference sequence). V lost 0 bases to trimming and J lost 1 base; unmatched junction nucleotides: 7. CDR3 sequence reads: CASSLASGGAGTDTQYF. The CDR3 coding sequence is TGTGCCAGCAGCTTGGCAAGCGGGGGCGCCGGCACAGATACGCAGTATTTT.